This TCR beta chain was sequenced for a study of shared clonotypes between healthy human individuals. On the study more broadly: A couple of women and a few men aged 18 to 49 made up the donors. Findings and caveats of the study: Genetic and exposure-history diversity was limited by the small donor number.

The assay was carried out at the deep level. Several immunoSEQ plates received, in even portions, the genomic DNA of each subset. TCRdb's copy holds only in-frame clones and misses some; the assay was immunoSEQ multiplex PCR. The sample lists roughly 2,000,000 clones, over 85% occurring once. Naive CD8 populations comprised CD45RO-negative cells positively selected for CCR7, excluding terminally differentiated effector memory CD45RA+ cells. As for this clone: What it binds is not known.

This CDR3 comprises 14 residues. The V gene end was trimmed by 4 bases and the J gene end by 5 bases; junction bases not matched to a gene: 7. Germline lookup yields CDR1 SGDLS and CDR2 YYNGEE. The sequencing input was naive CD8+ T cells sorted from blood. The chain joins TRBV9 to TRBJ2-7; 9 bases agree with TRBD1. The clonotype was recovered from a man between 18 and 29 years old in good health. The chain's CDR3 is CASSSGQGEDEQYF. In nucleotides, the CDR3 is TGTGCCAGCAGCTCGGGACAGGGTGAGGACGAGCAGTACTTC.